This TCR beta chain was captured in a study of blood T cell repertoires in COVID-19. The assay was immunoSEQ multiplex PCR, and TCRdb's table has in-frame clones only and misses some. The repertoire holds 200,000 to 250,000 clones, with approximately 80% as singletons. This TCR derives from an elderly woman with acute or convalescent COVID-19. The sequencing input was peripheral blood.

The CDR3 sequence is CASSQLRLSVYEQYF. CDR3 bases: TGTGCCAGCAGCCAACTACGGCTATCCGTGTACGAGCAGTACTTC. The chain links TRBV27 to TRBJ2-7, with unresolved D. With 6 bases removed from V and 4 bases from J, the gap between germline ends came to 19 bases. The CDR3 has 15 residues. Per the germline V gene, CDR1 is MNHEY and CDR2 is SMNVEV (reference sequence).